The 6 T cell receptor beta chains given below trace back to one sample, sequenced in a study of shared clonotypes between healthy human individuals. Clones were sequenced by immunoSEQ multiplex PCR, and TCRdb holds only the in-frame ones, with some missing. The table has around 450,000 clones, around 75% seen once. The sample comprised PBMCs. These receptors all come from a middle-aged woman in good health. Some clones in this sample may be carry-over from other donors' samples.

This clone was counted a single time. The chain recombines TRBV27 with TRBJ2-2; no firm D call. CDR3 length: 16 amino acids. Germline CDR1 is MNHEY and CDR2 is SMNVEV (reference sequence). Trimming took 0 bases from V and 7 from J, leaving 15 bases between them. CDR3 in amino acids: CASSLSLDEEDGELFF. The DNA of the CDR3 is TGTGCCAGCAGTTTATCGTTGGACGAAGAAGACGGGGAGCTGTTTTTT.

The chain couples TRBV15 to TRBJ1-2; 7 bases line up with TRBD1. V shed 0 bases, J shed 0 bases, and the junction held 4 bases outside the gene matches. From germline, CDR1 is LNHNV and CDR2 YYDKDF (reference sequence). The CDR3 is 16 amino acids. CDR3 loop: CATSRDFGTANYGYTF. Here the CDR3 DNA reads TGTGCCACCAGCAGAGATTTCGGGACAGCTAACTATGGCTACACCTTC.

The chain recombines TRBV30 with TRBJ1-2; D is unclear. V lost 5 bases to trimming and J lost 9 bases, with 16 bases between them. CDR1 is GTSNPN and CDR2 is SVGIG in the germline V gene (reference sequence). This CDR3 has 12 residues. The CDR3 region is CAWSIGRPSYTF. CDR3 bases: TGTGCCTGGTCGATAGGGAGGCCGAGCTACACCTTC.

This clone occurred a few times. V is TRBV4-2 and J is TRBJ2-3, with D maybe TRBD2 (5 bases). The CDR3 has 15 amino acids. Germline lookup yields CDR1 LGHNA and CDR2 YNFKEQ. With 1 base removed from V and 2 bases from J, the gap between germline ends came to 10 bases. The CDR3 coding sequence is TGTGCCAGCAGCCAAGGGAACGGGAACACAGATACGCAGTATTTT. Translation: CASSQGNGNTDTQYF.

This clone appeared many times. The chain combines TRBV6-1 with TRBJ2-7; 9 bases align to TRBD2. V shed 3 bases and J 2 bases; nucleotides not matched to a gene: 5. The length of the CDR3 is 15 residues. Germline-derived CDR1 and CDR2 are MNHNS and SASEGT. This chain's CDR3 is CASSDPTSGPYEQYF. The CDR3 DNA is TGTGCCAGCAGTGATCCGACTAGCGGACCCTACGAGCAGTACTTC.

The V gene is TRBV5-8, the J gene TRBJ2-3; D gene uncertain. Per germline, CDR1 SGHTS and CDR2 YDEGEE. V was pared by 4 bases and J by 2 bases, with 8 bases between. The CDR3 contains 13 residues. CDR3 DNA sequence: TGTGCCAGCAGCCCAATAGACACAGATACGCAGTATTTT. Amino acid sequence: CASSPIDTDTQYF.